Shown below are 28 T cell receptor beta chains from a single sample sequenced in a study of T-cell memory formation after mild COVID-19. MiXCR, run by TCRdb on the 5' RACE reads, gives a single entry per CDR3 protein. The table records fewer than 650,000 distinct CDR3 sequences, about 20% of them present only once. The sequenced sample was PBMCs or a T cell subset sorted from them (not recorded which). Source of these receptors: an adult woman who had mild COVID-19 (a few samples of this study predate the infection). Cell type and time point are not known.

Notes on this clonotype: This may stem from a read error, because a much larger clone lies one nucleotide away. The chain recombines TRBV6-4 with TRBJ2-6; perhaps TRBD2 as D (5 bases). CDR1 and CDR2 from the germline V gene are MRHNA and SNTAGT. The CDR3 covers 14 residues. DNA of the CDR3: TGTGCCAGCAGTGACTCGGCCGGGGACAACGTCCTGACTTTC. Encoded protein: CASSDSAGDNVLTF.

V gene TRBV3-1 combines with J gene TRBJ2-7, with TRBD1 matching over 8 bases. The ends lost 5 bases at V and 4 bases at J; junction bases unmatched: 13. The CDR3 spans 16 residues. The V gene's germline CDR1 is LGHDT and CDR2 YNNKEL (reference sequence). This CDR3 is CASSGHGQGPQYEQYF. As DNA, the CDR3 is TGTGCCAGCAGCGGTCACGGACAGGGACCCCAGTACGAGCAGTACTTC.

This clonotype was observed a handful of times. Given a much more abundant clone one base away, this may be a read error. The chain recombines TRBV9 with TRBJ2-3, with 12 bases fitting TRBD2. The V gene's germline CDR1 is SGDLS and CDR2 YYNGEE. The V gene end was trimmed by 4 bases and the J gene end by 3 bases; junction bases not matched to a gene: 3. CDR3 length: 15 amino acids. The CDR3 reads CASSTGLAGTDTQYF. CDR3 in DNA: TGTGCCAGCAGCACCGGACTAGCGGGGACAGATACGCAGTATTTT.

J is TRBJ1-1 and V is TRBV9; no definite D call. V dropped 0 bases and J dropped 0 bases, with 6 bases sitting between them. The CDR3 runs 14 residues. The germline gives CDR1 SGDLS, CDR2 YYNGEE. The CDR3 DNA sequence: TGTGCCAGCAGCGTAGGGCACGTGAACACTGAAGCTTTCTTT. It is translated as CASSVGHVNTEAFF.

This clonotype occurred a few times. The chain uses TRBV9 and TRBJ2-3; weak D call: TRBD2 (6 bases). Trimming took 0 bases from V and 2 from J, leaving 10 bases between them. Looked up from germline, CDR1 is SGDLS and CDR2 is YYNGEE. The CDR3 has 15 residues. DNA for the CDR3: TGTGCCAGCAGCGTAGCTAGCGCCAACACAGATACGCAGTATTTT. It codes for CASSVASANTDTQYF. Based on the CDR3 plus reference TRBV9 and TRBJ2-3, the full variable domain is DSGVTQTPKHLITATGQRVTLRCSPRSGDLSVYWYQQSLDQGLQFLIQYYNGEERAKGNILERFSAQQFPDLHSELNLSSLELGDSALYFCASSVASANTDTQYFGPGTRLTVL.

This clonotype was counted many times. V and J are TRBV5-5 and TRBJ1-1; TRBD1 aligns across 8 bases. This CDR3 region has 15 residues. V gave up 4 bases and J gave up 5 bases; unmatched junction bases: 10. Germline V gene sequence: CDR1 SGHKS, CDR2 YYEKEE (reference sequence). The chain's CDR3 is CASSTPTGVGTEAFF. In DNA form, the CDR3 reads TGTGCCAGCAGCACCCCGACAGGGGTTGGGACTGAAGCTTTCTTT.

The chain links TRBV24-1 to TRBJ1-5; D unclear. From germline, CDR1 is KGHDR and CDR2 SFDVKD. V lost 2 bases and J lost 8, with 12 bases in between. CDR3 size: 14 residues. CDR3 loop: CATSDSAKMEPQHF. CDR3 nucleotide sequence: TGTGCCACCAGTGATTCCGCTAAAATGGAGCCCCAGCATTTT.

This clonotype was detected only a few times. This sequence joins TRBV4-2 and TRBJ2-3; no definite D call. Per the germline V gene, CDR1 is LGHNA and CDR2 is YNFKEQ. The CDR3 consists of 15 residues. Trimming shortened V by 0 bases and J by 2 bases, and 9 bases separated the two germline ends. For the CDR3, the DNA is TGTGCCAGCAGCCAAGATATAACAGCCACAGATACGCAGTATTTT. Encoded protein: CASSQDITATDTQYF.

V is TRBV10-3 and J is TRBJ2-5, with D possibly matching TRBD2 (5 bases). The CDR3 has 13 residues. Deletions cut 6 bases from V and 7 bases from J, with 15 bases between. Germline V gives CDR1 ENHRY, CDR2 SYGVKD. The CDR3 DNA reads TGTGCCATCAGAGGACTCGCGTCTGGGACCCAGTACTTC. It translates to CAIRGLASGTQYF.

This clonotype was counted at least ten times. The rearrangement uses TRBV7-2 and TRBJ2-3; D ambiguous. The CDR3 extends over 12 amino acids. Germline V gives CDR1 SGHTA, CDR2 FQGNSA. V lost 5 bases to trimming and J lost 2 bases, with 5 bases between them. CDR3 sequence reads: CASSLYTDTQYF. CDR3 DNA: TGTGCCAGCAGCCTCTACACAGATACGCAGTATTTT.

Only a few counts were recorded for this clonotype. The gene calls are TRBV3-1 and TRBJ2-6; either TRBD1 or TRBD2 may supply D (5 bases each). The germline V gene encodes CDR1 LGHDT and CDR2 YNNKEL (reference sequence). This CDR3 is built from 16 residues. V shed 10 bases and J shed 0 bases, with 16 bases lying between them. CDR3 DNA: TGTGCCACCGGGGACGGGATCCGCTCTGGGGCCAACGTCCTGACTTTC. This codes for CATGDGIRSGANVLTF.

CDR3 sequence: CASSLAGAGDTIYF. The CDR3 nucleotides are TGCGCCAGCAGCTTGGCCGGGGCCGGGGACACCATATATTTT. The chain employs TRBV5-1 and TRBJ1-3; tentative D call: TRBD1 (5 bases). The germline V gene encodes CDR1 SGHRS and CDR2 YFSETQ. CDR3 length: 14 amino acids. Trimming stripped 0 bases from V and 8 bases from J, with 12 bases between.

This clonotype occurred a few times. The genes are TRBV4-3 and TRBJ2-5; D gene uncertain. CDR3 length: 13 amino acids. V dropped 2 bases and J dropped 4 bases, with 8 bases sitting between them. Germline CDR1 reads LGHNA; CDR2 reads YSLEER. The CDR3 is CASSQNLGETQYF. In nucleotides, the CDR3 is TGCGCCAGCAGCCAAAATTTGGGAGAGACCCAGTACTTC.

The V call is TRBV5-5, the J call TRBJ1-5; 8 nucleotides line up with TRBD1. The J segment lost 0 bases and the V segment lost 1 base, leaving 6 bases of the junction unmatched. Germline V gives CDR1 SGHKS, CDR2 YYEKEE (reference sequence). The CDR3 has 17 residues. The CDR3 DNA reads TGTGCCAGCAGCTTGACGGGACAGGACCATAGCAATCAGCCCCAGCATTTT. As protein: CASSLTGQDHSNQPQHF.

This rearrangement joins TRBV5-5 to TRBJ1-2, with D hard to call. From germline, CDR1 is SGHKS and CDR2 YYEKEE (reference sequence). The CDR3 is made up of 13 amino acids. Trimming shortened V by 4 bases and J by 4 bases, and 11 bases separated the two germline ends. CDR3 protein: CASSPTITYGYTF. The CDR3 nucleotides are TGTGCCAGCAGCCCGACAATCACCTATGGCTACACCTTC.

The V and J genes are TRBV7-9 and TRBJ2-5, with 7 positions matching TRBD1. The CDR3 consists of 15 residues. J gave up 5 bases and V 5 bases, and 11 bases lay outside the gene matches. Germline CDR1 reads SEHNR; CDR2 reads FQNEAQ (reference sequence). The CDR3 sequence: CASSPWEGGWETQYF. The CDR3 coding sequence is TGTGCCAGCAGCCCCTGGGAAGGGGGCTGGGAGACCCAGTACTTC.

This clonotype was picked up many times. The rearrangement joins TRBV18 to TRBJ2-3, with 13 bases that match TRBD2. The CDR3 loop spans 16 amino acids. The germline V gene encodes CDR1 KGHSH and CDR2 LQKENI. V lost 5 bases, J lost 4 bases, and 6 bases stayed unmatched. CDR3 sequence: CASSSGLAGAADTQYF. The CDR3 DNA sequence: TGTGCCAGCTCATCAGGACTAGCGGGGGCCGCAGATACGCAGTATTTT.

The chain is built from TRBV29-1 and TRBJ2-1, with D hard to call. CDR3 length equals 10 residues. Germline CDR1 reads SQVTM; CDR2 reads ANQGSEA. The germline V and J ends were trimmed by 7 bases and 6 bases, with 7 bases remaining between them. The CDR3 region has the DNA TGCAGCGATAAACTCAATGAGCAGTTCTTC. Its translation: CSDKLNEQFF.

The chain recombines TRBV12-3 or TRBV12-4 with TRBJ2-7; 7 nucleotides agree with TRBD1. Trimming removed 5 bases from V and 0 bases from J; junction bases left unmatched: 7. The CDR3 consists of 15 residues. CDR3 DNA: TGTGCCAGCAGTCTTAGGGGACAGAGCTCCTACGAGCAGTACTTC. Protein sequence: CASSLRGQSSYEQYF.

This clonotype was observed a handful of times. V and J are TRBV24-1 and TRBJ2-1, with a possible D match to TRBD2 (5 bases). V shed 3 bases and J shed 2 bases, with 10 bases lying between them. Looked up from germline, CDR1 is KGHDR and CDR2 is SFDVKD. There are 15 residues in the CDR3. This CDR3 is CATSDPTGAYNEQFF. DNA of the CDR3: TGTGCCACCAGTGATCCCACCGGGGCCTACAATGAGCAGTTCTTC.

This chain links TRBV2 with TRBJ2-4, with a possible D match to TRBD1 (6 bases). The germline gives CDR1 SNHLY, CDR2 FYNNEI. V gave up 3 bases and J gave up 5 bases, with 8 bases separating them. The CDR3 is 13 amino acids. The CDR3 DNA reads as TGTGCCAGCAGTGAGGGGGCCCAAAACATTCAGTACTTC. Protein: CASSEGAQNIQYF.

This chain links TRBV14 with TRBJ2-1; 7 bases are a match to TRBD1. Germline V CDR1 and CDR2: SGHDN, FVKESK. The V segment lost 3 bases and the J segment 8 bases; nucleotides outside the gene matches: 16. CDR3 size: 17 residues. CDR3 nucleotides: TGTGCCAGCAGCCAGTCACTTTCCAACAGGGGATTCGATGAGCAGTTCTTC. It translates to CASSQSLSNRGFDEQFF. Full variable domain (missing parts from reference TRBV14 and TRBJ2-1): EAGVTQFPSHSVIEKGQTVTLRCDPISGHDNLYWYRRVMGKEIKFLLHFVKESKQDESGMPNNRFLAERTGGTYSTLKVQPAELEDSGVYFCASSQSLSNRGFDEQFFGPGTRLTVL.

The CDR3 reads CASSVGQGVGETQYF. CDR3 DNA: TGTGCCAGCAGCGTAGGACAGGGGGTAGGAGAGACCCAGTACTTC. The rearrangement uses TRBV9 and TRBJ2-5; 9 bases align to TRBD1. The junction had 4 bases not matched to a gene; V was cut back by 0 bases and J by 4 bases. From germline, CDR1 is SGDLS and CDR2 YYNGEE. CDR3 size: 15 residues. The full variable domain, rest sourced from reference TRBV9 and TRBJ2-5, is DSGVTQTPKHLITATGQRVTLRCSPRSGDLSVYWYQQSLDQGLQFLIQYYNGEERAKGNILERFSAQQFPDLHSELNLSSLELGDSALYFCASSVGQGVGETQYFGPGTRLLVL.

This clonotype was observed a handful of times. This chain connects TRBV30 to TRBJ2-1; D gene uncertain. The CDR3 loop spans 11 amino acids. V was pared by 4 bases and J by 8 bases, with 9 bases between. Germline V gene sequence: CDR1 GTSNPN, CDR2 SVGIG (reference sequence). CDR3: CAWTHRYEQFF. For the CDR3, the DNA is TGTGCCTGGACTCATCGCTATGAGCAGTTCTTC.

This sequence joins TRBV30 and TRBJ2-1, with no clear D. The V gene lost 3 bases and the J gene lost 8 bases, with 8 bases spanning the gap. CDR1 and CDR2 (germline): GTSNPN, SVGIG (reference sequence). This CDR3 is built from 11 residues. This chain's CDR3 is CAWRVNDEQFF. CDR3 DNA sequence: TGTGCCTGGAGAGTTAACGATGAGCAGTTCTTC. Drawing the rest from reference TRBV30 and TRBJ2-1, the complete variable domain is SQTIHQWPATLVQPVGSPLSLECTVEGTSNPNLYWYRQAAGRGLQLLFYSVGIGQISSEVPQNLSASRPQDRQFILSSKKLLLSDSGFYLCAWRVNDEQFFGPGTRLTVL.

The sample holds a few counts of this clonotype. The chain links TRBV18 to TRBJ2-1; no firm D call. With 1 base removed from V and 0 bases from J, the gap between germline ends came to 10 bases. CDR1 KGHSH and CDR2 LQKENI come from the germline V gene. The CDR3 has 16 amino acids. The CDR3 is CASSPQEYDSYNEQFF. DNA of the CDR3: TGTGCCAGCTCACCACAAGAATACGACTCCTACAATGAGCAGTTCTTC.

The sample holds many counts of this clonotype. The rearrangement links TRBV20-1 to TRBJ1-2, with TRBD1 as a possible D gene (6 bases). Per the germline V gene, CDR1 is DFQATT and CDR2 is SNEGSKA (reference sequence). V gave up 0 bases and J gave up 4 bases, with 9 bases separating them. This CDR3 is built from 13 residues. In DNA, the CDR3 is TGCAGTGCTAGAGATCCCAGGGGCTATGGCTACACCTTC. Translation gives CSARDPRGYGYTF.

This clonotype was observed a few times. V usage is TRBV6-5 and J usage is TRBJ2-1; TRBD2 aligns across 7 bases. V lost 6 bases to trimming and J lost 0 bases; unmatched junction nucleotides: 11. Looked up from germline, CDR1 is MNHEY and CDR2 is SVGAGI. The CDR3 spans 17 residues. CDR3: CASSPRPAGASYNEQFF. The CDR3 DNA follows: TGTGCCAGCAGCCCCAGACCCGCGGGAGCCTCCTACAATGAGCAGTTCTTC.